This T cell receptor (beta chain) was recorded in a study of T cell changes during pregnancy in multiple sclerosis. The assay was immunoSEQ multiplex PCR, and TCRdb's table has in-frame clones only and misses some. The sample carries about 87,000 clones, 93% recorded once. Looked up from germline, CDR1 is MNHEY and CDR2 is SMNVEV (reference sequence). This CDR3 region has 16 residues. Trimming left V 0 bases short and J 5 bases short, with 16 bases between. The sample consisted of peripheral blood, taken in the third trimester of pregnancy. J is TRBJ2-5 and V is TRBV27; D is undetermined. This clonotype was obtained from a female donor in good health, enrolled as a control in a pregnancy study. DNA of the CDR3: TGTGCCAGCAGTTTATCGACCTACGACGCGCGGGAGACCCAGTACTTC. Protein: CASSLSTYDARETQYF.